The 30 T cell receptor beta chains in this list originate from one sample, sequenced in a study of T cells in Graves' hyperthyroidism and ophthalmopathy. Amplified TCR beta CDR3 regions came from RNA transcripts. First-round RT-PCR of the TCR CDR3 relied on the HTBI primer set. TCRdb analysed the multiplex PCR reads with MiXCR anew, one entry per CDR3 protein. This table holds about half a million distinct CDR3 sequences, less than 25% found once. Source material: blood. The origin of the receptors is a man aged 18 to 29 with Graves' hyperthyroidism.

Note on this clonotype: A clone one base away is much larger, so this may be a read error. CDR3: CASGLWIIGTEAFF. CDR3 in DNA: TGTGCCAGCGGCTTGTGGATCATCGGGACTGAAGCTTTCTTT. The V and J genes are TRBV7-2 and TRBJ1-1; no definite D call. This CDR3 has 14 residues. CDR1 and CDR2 (germline): SGHTA, FQGNSA.

This clonotype has a count of ten or more. The chain joins TRBV11-2 to TRBJ2-7; 7 bases are a match to TRBD2. Trimming removed 0 bases from V and 1 base from J; junction bases left unmatched: 6. CDR1 and CDR2 (germline): SGHAT, FQNNGV. The CDR3 sequence is 16 residues long. In DNA, the CDR3 is TGTGCCAGCAGCTTAGATCGAGCGGGGAGGTCCTACGAGCAGTACTTC. Protein sequence: CASSLDRAGRSYEQYF.

This clonotype showed up many times. CDR3 bases: TGTGCCAGCAGAGAGGACCTGGGCGAGCAGTACTTC. This codes for CASREDLGEQYF. The rearrangement links TRBV6-1 to TRBJ2-7; D remains unclear. V lost 6 bases, J lost 6 bases, and 12 bases lay in between. The CDR3 length is 12 residues. Germline V gene lookup returns CDR1 MNHNS and CDR2 SASEGT.

This clonotype has ten or more counts. V and J are TRBV6-5 and TRBJ1-2; the D is unclear. The germline V gene encodes CDR1 MNHEY and CDR2 SVGAGI. V gave up 2 bases and J gave up 4 bases, with 11 bases separating them. The CDR3 is 14 residues long. As DNA, the CDR3 is TGTGCCAGCAGTTACGTGGGTGGTAGCTATGGCTACACCTTC. Translating it yields CASSYVGGSYGYTF.

This clonotype was seen ten or more times. The chain joins TRBV6-5 to TRBJ1-1; D is undetermined. There are 15 residues in the CDR3. Trimming took off 1 base at V and 3 bases at J, with 12 bases between the two ends. Germline V lookup: CDR1 MNHEY, CDR2 SVGAGI. The CDR3 reads CASSYYSGMDTEAFF. The CDR3 nucleotides read TGTGCCAGCAGTTACTATTCCGGGATGGACACTGAAGCTTTCTTT.

This clonotype was counted between two and nine times. At one end, the junction sequence differs from germline, possibly due to a read error. This chain uses TRBV20-1 with TRBJ2-2, with TRBD2 matching 10 bases. The germline CDR1 and CDR2 sequences are DFQATT and SNEGSKA (reference sequence). This CDR3 is built from 16 residues. CDR3 sequence (DNA): TGCGGTGCTAGAATTAGCGGGGGGCCGAACACCGGGGAGCTGTTTTTT. Amino acids: CGARISGGPNTGELFF.

This clonotype was seen at least ten times. The V and J genes are TRBV15 and TRBJ1-5; TRBD1 agrees at 8 bases. Germline values: CDR1 LNHNV, CDR2 YYDKDF (reference sequence). This CDR3 spans 15 amino acids. The ends lost 0 bases at V and 4 bases at J; junction bases unmatched: 2. The CDR3 nucleotides are TGTGCCACCAGCAGAGATGGACAGGGTAATCAGCCCCAGCATTTT. It is translated as CATSRDGQGNQPQHF.

This clonotype was seen many times. V usage is TRBV12-3 or TRBV12-4 and J usage is TRBJ2-7; TRBD2 might be the D (6 bases). Trimming took off 6 bases at V and 2 bases at J, with 14 bases between the two ends. This CDR3 spans 14 amino acids. CDR3 in DNA: TGTGCCAGCAGGGCCGACCTAGCGACCTACGAGCAGTACTTC. This encodes CASRADLATYEQYF.

This rearrangement joins TRBV6-2 or TRBV6-3 to TRBJ1-1; tentatively, D is TRBD1 (6 bases). With 2 bases removed from V and 4 bases from J, the gap between germline ends came to 14 bases. The CDR3 has 15 amino acids. Germline-derived CDR1 and CDR2 are MNHEY and SVGEGT. For the CDR3, the DNA is TGTGCCAGCAGTTACCGCCAGGGGCTGGGCACTGAAGCTTTCTTT. It encodes CASSYRQGLGTEAFF.

This clonotype occurred once. A much larger clone differs from this one at a single base, so this may be a read error. The genes are TRBV7-9 and TRBJ1-2, with D possibly being TRBD1 (5 bases). Germline V gives CDR1 SEHNR, CDR2 FQNEAQ (reference sequence). CDR3 length equals 14 residues. CDR3 DNA: TGTGCCAGCAGCTTAGAACAGGCCTTCTATGGCTACAGCTTC. This codes for CASSLEQAFYGYSF.

This clonotype was recorded many times. The chain links TRBV12-3 or TRBV12-4 to TRBJ2-4; D may be TRBD2 (6 bases). V was trimmed by 6 bases and J by 5 bases, leaving 11 bases between them. The CDR3 runs to 13 residues. CDR3 coding DNA: TGTGCCAGCAGCGTGTGGGGGGAAAACATTCAGTACTTC. This sequence encodes CASSVWGENIQYF.

V gene TRBV6-1 combines with J gene TRBJ1-5; D uncertain. This CDR3 is 14 amino acids long. Germline lookup yields CDR1 MNHNS and CDR2 SASEGT. The V end lost 8 bases, the J end lost 1 base, and 12 bases lay between the germline ends. CDR3 sequence: CASRQRISNQPQHF. The DNA for the CDR3 is TGTGCCAGCCGCCAGAGAATCAGCAATCAGCCCCAGCATTTT.

This clonotype was detected ten times or more. The J gene is TRBJ2-7, the V gene TRBV6-2 or TRBV6-3; 10 positions match TRBD1. The CDR3 is made up of 17 amino acids. The V and J ends lost 6 bases and 0 bases, in that order; junction bases with no gene match: 11. Germline loops: CDR1 MNHEY, CDR2 SVGEGT. Written as DNA, the CDR3 is TGTGCCAGCAGCTATCCAACCGGGACAGGGGACTCCTACGAGCAGTACTTC. The encoded protein is CASSYPTGTGDSYEQYF.

This clonotype appeared many times. CDR3 protein: CASSMGPGPTEAFF. CDR3 DNA: TGTGCCAGTAGTATGGGGCCGGGCCCCACTGAAGCTTTCTTT. V usage is TRBV19 and J usage is TRBJ1-1, with a tentative D call TRBD1 (5 bases). Trimming removed 3 bases at V and 4 bases at J, with 12 bases between. CDR3 length: 14 residues. Looked up from germline, CDR1 is LNHDA and CDR2 is SQIVND (reference sequence).

The rearrangement links TRBV7-2 to TRBJ1-2; 10 nucleotides agree with TRBD1. CDR3 size: 14 residues. V shed 5 bases, J shed 7 bases, and the junction held 7 bases outside the gene matches. In germline, CDR1 is SGHTA, CDR2 FQGNSA. This CDR3 is CASSAGTGARGYTF. The CDR3 nucleotides are TGTGCCAGCAGCGCCGGGACAGGGGCTCGTGGCTACACCTTC.

This clonotype appeared many times. V and J are TRBV19 and TRBJ1-1; D gene unclear. Per the germline V gene, CDR1 is LNHDA and CDR2 is SQIVND (reference sequence). The V end was cut by 6 bases, the J end by 0 bases, with 8 bases between. CDR3 length equals 13 residues. The CDR3 loop reads CASRDQLNTEAFF. DNA for the CDR3: TGTGCCAGTAGAGATCAACTGAACACTGAAGCTTTCTTT.

This clonotype was seen ten or more times. CDR3 in amino acids: CASSLARQGRETQYF. DNA of the CDR3: TGTGCCAGCAGCTTAGCGAGACAGGGACGGGAGACCCAGTACTTC. V is TRBV11-2 and J is TRBJ2-5, with TRBD1 matching 7 bases. This CDR3 region has 15 residues. Germline V lookup: CDR1 SGHAT, CDR2 FQNNGV. J lost 5 bases, V lost 1 base, and 7 bases had no gene match.

This clonotype was observed once. The chain employs TRBV12-3 or TRBV12-4 and TRBJ1-5, with D perhaps matching TRBD1 (6 bases). The CDR3 loop spans 14 amino acids. Trimming left V 2 bases short and J 9 bases short, with 14 bases between. The chain's CDR3 is CASSLSGRGRPQHF. CDR3 DNA: TGTGCCAGCAGTTTATCTGGCAGGGGAAGGCCCCAGCATTTT.

Note on this clonotype: Compared with germline, one end of the junction differs, possibly owing to a read error. The chain recombines TRBV12-3 or TRBV12-4 with TRBJ1-2; maybe TRBD1 (5 bases). The CDR3 has 16 amino acids. The CDR3 sequence: CANSSGGHDGHYGYTF. The CDR3 DNA sequence: TGTGCCAACAGTTCGGGGGGTCACGACGGACACTATGGCTACACCTTC.

CDR3 sequence: CASSLDNFNSPLHF. In DNA, the CDR3 is TGTGCCAGCAGTTTGGACAATTTCAATTCACCCCTCCACTTT. The chain joins TRBV28 to TRBJ1-6; possible D gene TRBD1, 5 bases. CDR3 length: 14 residues. The germline gives CDR1 MDHEN, CDR2 SYDVKM. V lost 3 bases to trimming and J lost 7 bases, with 10 bases between them.

This clonotype was seen ten or more times. The gene calls are TRBV24-1 and TRBJ1-5, with D unclear. V was trimmed by 5 bases and J by 2 bases, leaving 9 bases between them. Germline CDR1 reads KGHDR; CDR2 reads SFDVKD. The CDR3 length is 14 residues. The CDR3, as DNA: TGTGCCACCAGTGTGAGCAGCGGCAATCAGCCCCAGCATTTT. Its protein product is CATSVSSGNQPQHF.

This clonotype showed up many times. V is TRBV6-5 and J is TRBJ2-5; tentatively, D is TRBD1 (6 bases). The CDR3 spans 17 residues. V was cut by 2 bases and J by 5 bases, with 21 bases left in between. The V gene's germline CDR1 is MNHEY and CDR2 SVGAGI. The CDR3 nucleotides read TGTGCCAGCAGTTACCGCGTGGTGGGACAACCCCAGGAGACCCAGTACTTC. This codes for CASSYRVVGQPQETQYF.

This CDR3 is CASSPGLGQLTGELFF. CDR3 coding DNA: TGTGCCAGTAGCCCTGGGCTGGGACAGCTCACCGGGGAGCTGTTTTTT. The chain is built from TRBV19 and TRBJ2-2; 7 bases map to TRBD1. Germline lookup yields CDR1 LNHDA and CDR2 SQIVND (reference sequence). The CDR3 spans 16 residues. The J segment lost 4 bases and the V segment lost 6 bases, leaving 11 bases of the junction unmatched.

The gene calls are TRBV28 and TRBJ2-7; 8 bases align to TRBD2. The CDR3 length is 16 residues. Per the germline V gene, CDR1 is MDHEN and CDR2 is SYDVKM. Trimming took 4 bases from V and 1 from J; bases not matched to a gene: 9. CDR3 sequence: CASSSVSGGHSYEQYF. CDR3 nucleotide sequence: TGTGCCAGCAGTTCAGTAAGCGGGGGACATTCCTACGAGCAGTACTTC.

CDR3 protein: CASSPGSGLGYTF. CDR3 coding DNA: TGCGCCAGCAGTCCTGGGTCCGGCCTAGGCTACACCTTC. V and J are TRBV5-1 and TRBJ1-2; D is unresolved. Per germline, CDR1 SGHRS and CDR2 YFSETQ. V was shortened by 5 bases and J by 8 bases, with 16 bases between the two germline ends. The CDR3 sequence is 13 residues long.

This clonotype showed up many times. The V gene is TRBV7-3, the J gene TRBJ1-5, with a possible D match to TRBD1 (6 bases). The V gene lost 10 bases and the J gene lost 0 bases, with 16 bases spanning the gap. The CDR3 length is 15 residues. The V gene's germline CDR1 is SGHTA and CDR2 FQGTGA. CDR3 in DNA: TGTGCCAACCCATGGCAGGGGTATAGCAATCAGCCCCAGCATTTT. Its protein is CANPWQGYSNQPQHF.

The chain links TRBV7-8 to TRBJ1-6; D perhaps matches TRBD1 (5 bases). Deletions cut 6 bases from V and 7 bases from J, with 16 bases between. Germline V gene data show CDR1 as SGHVS and CDR2 as FQNEAQ. The CDR3 is 15 residues long. CDR3 sequence reads: CASRQRMQGNSPLHF. CDR3 in DNA: TGTGCCAGCAGGCAGAGGATGCAGGGCAATTCACCCCTCCACTTT. Full variable domain (rest looked up from reference TRBV7-8 and TRBJ1-6): GAGVSQSPRYKVAKRGQDVALRCDPISGHVSLFWYQQALGQGPEFLTYFQNEAQLDKSGLPSDRFFAERPEGSVSTLKIQRTQQEDSAVYLCASRQRMQGNSPLHFGNGTRLTVT.

To note about this clonotype: This could be a read error, since a much larger clone is one nucleotide away. The chain uses TRBV29-1 and TRBJ1-2; D gene ambiguous. Germline CDR1 reads SQVTM; CDR2 reads ANQGSEA. The V and J ends lost 4 bases and 6 bases respectively, with 12 bases between them. This CDR3 spans 12 amino acids. The CDR3 DNA reads as TGCAGCGTTGTCAAAGTGGAAAATGGCTACACCTTC. Its protein is CSVVKVENGYTF.

This clonotype has a handful of counts. The chain joins TRBV7-3 to TRBJ2-7; TRBD2 is a possible D gene (5 bases). Trimming left V 1 base short and J 5 bases short, with 12 bases between. Germline assignment: CDR1 SGHTA and CDR2 FQGTGA. The CDR3 loop spans 14 amino acids. CDR3 loop: CASSLNLGADEQYF. CDR3 sequence (DNA): TGTGCCAGCAGCTTAAATCTAGGAGCGGACGAGCAGTACTTC.

This clonotype was counted many times. V and J are TRBV7-8 and TRBJ1-2; weak D call: TRBD1 (6 bases). The CDR3 has 13 residues. Per the germline V gene, CDR1 is SGHVS and CDR2 is FQNEAQ. Deletions cut 1 base from V and 7 bases from J, with 10 bases between. For the CDR3, the DNA is TGTGCCAGCAGCTTAGAGGGGGGTCGTGGCTACACCTTC. This sequence encodes CASSLEGGRGYTF.